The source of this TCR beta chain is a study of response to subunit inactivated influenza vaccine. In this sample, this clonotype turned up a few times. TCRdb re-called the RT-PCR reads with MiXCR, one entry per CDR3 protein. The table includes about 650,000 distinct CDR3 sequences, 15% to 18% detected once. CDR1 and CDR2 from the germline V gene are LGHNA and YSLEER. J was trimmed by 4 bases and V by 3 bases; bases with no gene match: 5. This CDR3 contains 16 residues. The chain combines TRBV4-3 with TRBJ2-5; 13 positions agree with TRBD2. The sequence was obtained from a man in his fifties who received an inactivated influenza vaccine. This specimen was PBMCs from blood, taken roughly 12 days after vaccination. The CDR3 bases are TGCGCCAGCAGCCAGTGGACTAGCGGGAGTCGAGAGACCCAGTACTTC. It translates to CASSQWTSGSRETQYF.